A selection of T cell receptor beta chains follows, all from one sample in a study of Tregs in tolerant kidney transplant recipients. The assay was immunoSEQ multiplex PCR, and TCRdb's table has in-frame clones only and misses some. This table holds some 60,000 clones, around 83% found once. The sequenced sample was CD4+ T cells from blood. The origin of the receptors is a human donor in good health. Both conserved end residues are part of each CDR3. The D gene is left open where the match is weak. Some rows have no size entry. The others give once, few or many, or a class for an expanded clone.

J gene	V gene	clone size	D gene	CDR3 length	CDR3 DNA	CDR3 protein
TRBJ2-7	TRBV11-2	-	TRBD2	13	TGTGCCAGCAGCTTAGAGTCTGCTAGCGGGCAGTACTTC	CASSLESASGQYF
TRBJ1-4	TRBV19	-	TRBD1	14	TGTGCCAGTAGTATTCCGGGACAGGGCGAAAAACTGTTTTTT	CASSIPGQGEKLFF
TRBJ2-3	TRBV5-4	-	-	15	TGTGCCAGCAGCCAAGCGGTGACTAGACCAGATACGCAGTATTTT	CASSQAVTRPDTQYF
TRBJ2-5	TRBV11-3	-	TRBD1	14	TGTGCCAGCAGCTTCTTGACAGGGCAAGAGACCCAGTACTTC	CASSFLTGQETQYF
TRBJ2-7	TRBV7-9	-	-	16	TGTGCCAGCAGCCTAACCGGGGTAGGTAGCTCCTACGAGCAGTACTTC	CASSLTGVGSSYEQYF
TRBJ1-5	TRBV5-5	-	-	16	TGTGCCAGCAGCTTCTACGGGGGCTATAGCAATCAGCCCCAGCATTTT	CASSFYGGYSNQPQHF
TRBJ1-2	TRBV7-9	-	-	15	TGTGCCAGCGCGTTAAACAGGGCATCCCTCTATGGCTACACCTTC	CASALNRASLYGYTF
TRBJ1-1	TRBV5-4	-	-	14	TGTGCCAGCAGCTTGGCCGGGGTGGGCACTGAAGCTTTCTTT	CASSLAGVGTEAFF
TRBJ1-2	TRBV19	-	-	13	TGTGCCAGTAGTATTTTACAGGGTAATGGCTACACCTTC	CASSILQGNGYTF
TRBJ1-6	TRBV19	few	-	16	TGTGCCAGTAGTATAACAGGCCTCTCCTATAATTCACCCCTCCACTTT	CASSITGLSYNSPLHF
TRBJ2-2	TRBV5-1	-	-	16	TGCGCCAGCAGCCCCGGGCAGGGGCGATACACCGGGGAGCTGTTTTTT	CASSPGQGRYTGELFF
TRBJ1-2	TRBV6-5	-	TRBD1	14	TGTGCCAGCAGCGGGCCAGGGGGCGGTCAGGGCTACACCTTC	CASSGPGGGQGYTF
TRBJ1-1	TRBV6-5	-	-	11	TGTGCCAGCACCAGGGGCACTGAAGCTTTCTTT	CASTRGTEAFF
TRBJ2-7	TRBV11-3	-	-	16	TGTGCCAGCAGCCCCACCGGGACCCCGGGATCCTACGAGCAGTACTTC	CASSPTGTPGSYEQYF
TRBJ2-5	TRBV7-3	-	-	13	TGTGCCAGCGGTCGGGGGAGCGGGGAGACCCAGTACTTC	CASGRGSGETQYF
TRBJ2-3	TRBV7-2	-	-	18	TGTGCCAGCAGCTCTAGAGCCTACAGGGCAGGACGCACAGATACGCAGTATTTT	CASSSRAYRAGRTDTQYF
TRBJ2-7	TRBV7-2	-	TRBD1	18	TGTGCCAGCAGCTTAGCGAGAGGACAGGGGAGGATCTCCTACGAGCAGTACTTC	CASSLARGQGRISYEQYF
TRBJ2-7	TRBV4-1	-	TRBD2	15	TGCGCCAGCAGCCCGAGGGCGGGGGAAGGCTACGAGCAGTACTTC	CASSPRAGEGYEQYF
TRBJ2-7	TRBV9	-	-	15	TGTGCCAGCAGCGTTACAGGGTCCACCCCGGGCGAGCAGTACTTC	CASSVTGSTPGEQYF
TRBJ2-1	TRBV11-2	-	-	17	TGTGCCAGCAGCCCTAGGTGGGGTATTGGGGCCGTAGGTGAGCAGTTCTTC	CASSPRWGIGAVGEQFF
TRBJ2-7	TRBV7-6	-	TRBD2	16	TGTGCCAGCAGCCAAACCGGGACTAGCGCCTCCTACGAGCAGTACTTC	CASSQTGTSASYEQYF
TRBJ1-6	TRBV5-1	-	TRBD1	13	TGCGCCAGTAAGACAGGGTTCAATTCACCCCTCCACTTT	CASKTGFNSPLHF
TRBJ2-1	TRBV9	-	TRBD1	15	TGTGCCAGCAGCGTTGGACAGGGGCGGTACAATGAGCAGTTCTTC	CASSVGQGRYNEQFF
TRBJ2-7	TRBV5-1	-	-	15	TGCGCCAGCAGCTTGGCCGGCTCGACAGCCTACGAGCAGTACTTC	CASSLAGSTAYEQYF
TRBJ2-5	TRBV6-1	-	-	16	TGTGCCAGCAGTGAAAGGGTGGGGGTTACAATAGAGACCCAGTACTTC	CASSERVGVTIETQYF
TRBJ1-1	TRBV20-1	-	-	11	TGCGGGGGGAAGGATGGGGTGCGGGCTTTCTTT	CGGKDGVRAFF
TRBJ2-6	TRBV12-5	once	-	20	TGTGCTAGTGGGTTGGTACGGGTTGGCAGGGGAATCTCTGGGGCCAACGTCCTGACTTTC	CASGLVRVGRGISGANVLTF
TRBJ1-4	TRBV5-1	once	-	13	TGCGCCAGCAGGCAGGCAACTAATGAAAAACTGTTTTTT	CASRQATNEKLFF
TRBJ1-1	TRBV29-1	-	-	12	TGCAGCGTGGGGACCATGAACACTGAAGCTTTCTTT	CSVGTMNTEAFF
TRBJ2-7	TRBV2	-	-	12	TGTGCCAGCAGCCCACTAGTTAGCGAGCAGTACTTC	CASSPLVSEQYF
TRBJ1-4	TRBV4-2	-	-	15	TGTGCCAGCAGCCCTGGGGGAGCTCGAAATGAAAAACTGTTTTTT	CASSPGGARNEKLFF
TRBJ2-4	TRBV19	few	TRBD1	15	TGTGCCAGGCCCGACAGGGGGCCAGTCAAAAACATTCAGTACTTC	CARPDRGPVKNIQYF
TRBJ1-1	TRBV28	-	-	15	TGTGCCAGCAGTCCTCAACAGGGTTGGGGCACTGAAGCTTTCTTT	CASSPQQGWGTEAFF
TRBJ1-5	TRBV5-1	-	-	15	TGCGCCAGCAGCTTGGTCGGCGGCGGGGATCAGCCCCAGCATTTT	CASSLVGGGDQPQHF
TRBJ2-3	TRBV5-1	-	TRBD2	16	TGCGCCAGCAGCATCGGAGCGGGACGGTCCACAGATACGCAGTATTTT	CASSIGAGRSTDTQYF
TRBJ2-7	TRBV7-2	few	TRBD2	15	TGTGCCAGCAGCTTAGAAGGCGGGAGGGCCAACGAGCAGTACTTC	CASSLEGGRANEQYF
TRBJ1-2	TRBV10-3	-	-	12	TGTGCCATCAGTGAGAATTCCGTTGGCTACACCTTC	CAISENSVGYTF
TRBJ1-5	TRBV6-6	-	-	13	TGTGCCGGGCAAGGGTGGCGCAATCAGCCCCAGCATTTT	CAGQGWRNQPQHF
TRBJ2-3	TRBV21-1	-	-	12	TGTGCCAGCAGCAAAATGATGGATACGCAGTATTTT	CASSKMMDTQYF
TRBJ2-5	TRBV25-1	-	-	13	TGTGCCAGCACGGTGTACGGGGAAGAGACCCAGTACTTC	CASTVYGEETQYF
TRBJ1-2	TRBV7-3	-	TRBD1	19	TGTGCCAGCAGCTTAAGCCTCCGGGACAGGGGCCTCGCTAACTATGGCTACACCTTC	CASSLSLRDRGLANYGYTF
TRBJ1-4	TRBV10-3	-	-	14	TGTGCCAGCAGGAAATCGATGGGTATGGGAAAACTGTTTTTT	CASRKSMGMGKLFF
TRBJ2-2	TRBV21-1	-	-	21	TGTGCCAGCAGCAGGCCGGGACTAGTGAAATTCACCCCGGTTCCATCCGGGGAGCTGTTTTTT	CASSRPGLVKFTPVPSGELFF
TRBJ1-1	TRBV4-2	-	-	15	TGTGCCAGCAAAGTTGGGCTGGCCCCTTATGACGGGGCTTTCTTT	CASKVGLAPYDGAFF
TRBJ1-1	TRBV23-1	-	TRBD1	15	TGCGCCAGCAGTTGCCCCCGGACAGGGAACACTGAAGCTTTCTTT	CASSCPRTGNTEAFF
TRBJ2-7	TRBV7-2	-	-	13	TGTGCCAGCAGCTTACAGACTAGCTACGAGCAGTACTTC	CASSLQTSYEQYF
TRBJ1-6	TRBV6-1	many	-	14	TGTGCCAGCAGTGATTCGGGGGGTAATTCACCCCTCCACTTT	CASSDSGGNSPLHF
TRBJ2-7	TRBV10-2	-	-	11	TGCGCCACTTTTTCGGGCTACGAGCAGTACTTC	CATFSGYEQYF
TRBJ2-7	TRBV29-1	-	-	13	TGCAGCGCAACGTTTGCATTGTCCTACGAGCAGTACTTC	CSATFALSYEQYF
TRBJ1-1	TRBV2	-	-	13	TGTGCCACCGGCCAGCGGGGTCCCACTGAAGCTTTCTTT	CATGQRGPTEAFF
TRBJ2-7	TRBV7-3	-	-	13	TGTGCCAGCAGCTTATCGGGCTCCTACGAGCAGTACTTC	CASSLSGSYEQYF
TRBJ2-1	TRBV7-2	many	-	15	TGTGCCAGCAGCTTTTCCGGGACCAATCCCAATGAGCAGTTCTTC	CASSFSGTNPNEQFF
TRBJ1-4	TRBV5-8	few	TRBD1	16	TGTGCCAGCAGCAGGGGGACAGGGGGGTTTAATGAAAAACTGTTTTTT	CASSRGTGGFNEKLFF
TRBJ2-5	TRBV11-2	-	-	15	TGTGCCAGCAGCTCCCGGGGAGGGGGCAAGGAGACCCAGTACTTC	CASSSRGGGKETQYF
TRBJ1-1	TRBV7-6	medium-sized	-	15	TGTGCCAGCAGCTCCGACAACCTGCCAAACACTGAAGCTTTCTTT	CASSSDNLPNTEAFF
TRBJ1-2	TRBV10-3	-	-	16	TGTGCCATCAGTGAGAAAGGGCAGATGGCTAACTATGGCTACACCTTC	CAISEKGQMANYGYTF
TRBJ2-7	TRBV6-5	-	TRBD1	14	TGTGCCAGCAGTAGGTCAGGGGGAATCTACGAGCAGTACTTC	CASSRSGGIYEQYF
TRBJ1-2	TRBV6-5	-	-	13	TGTGCCAGCAGTTATAGGTCAGGGAGCGGCTACACCTTC	CASSYRSGSGYTF
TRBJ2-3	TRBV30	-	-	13	TGTGCCTGGAGTAGAGCCCGGACAGATACGCAGTATTTT	CAWSRARTDTQYF
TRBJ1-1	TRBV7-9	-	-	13	TGTGCCAGCAGCTTTACAGATAACACTGAAGCTTTCTTT	CASSFTDNTEAFF